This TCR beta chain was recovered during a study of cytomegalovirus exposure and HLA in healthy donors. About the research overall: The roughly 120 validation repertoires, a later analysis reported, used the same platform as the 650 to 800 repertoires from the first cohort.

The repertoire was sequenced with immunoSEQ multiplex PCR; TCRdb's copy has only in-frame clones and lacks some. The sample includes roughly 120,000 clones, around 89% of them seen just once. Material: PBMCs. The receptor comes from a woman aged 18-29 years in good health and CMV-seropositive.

CDR3 sequence reads: CAAPSWGGGEKLFF. CDR3 nucleotides: TGTGCCGCCCCCAGCTGGGGGGGAGGTGAAAAACTGTTTTTT. The genes are TRBV6-1 and TRBJ1-4; maybe TRBD1 (5 bases). V was trimmed by 11 bases and J by 7 bases, leaving 20 bases between them. The CDR3 runs 14 residues. Germline CDR1 reads MNHNS; CDR2 reads SASEGT.